The 32 T cell receptor beta chains presented below share a single source sample, sequenced in a study of T cells in Graves' hyperthyroidism and ophthalmopathy. From RNA transcripts, TCR beta CDR3 regions were amplified. A set of HTBI primers served as the primers for a first-round RT-PCR of the TCR CDR3. Via MiXCR, TCRdb re-called the multiplex PCR reads, giving one row per CDR3 protein. The sample lists approximately 490,000 distinct CDR3 sequences; approximately 22% were seen once. What was sequenced was blood. All receptors derive from a woman aged 70-85 years with Graves' ophthalmopathy.

The rearrangement uses TRBV27 and TRBJ2-1, with 8 bases matching TRBD2. With V trimmed by 4 bases and J by 3 bases, 5 bases remained unmatched. The length of the CDR3 is 15 residues. The germline CDR1 and CDR2 sequences are MNHEY and SMNVEV (reference sequence). DNA of the CDR3: TGTGCCAGCAGTTCTTCTAGCGGGCACTACAATGAGCAGTTCTTC. Amino acids: CASSSSSGHYNEQFF.

Written as DNA, the CDR3 is TGCGCCAGCAGCCAAGAGGCGATAAATCAGCCCCAGCATTTT. Encoded protein: CASSQEAINQPQHF. The rearrangement joins TRBV4-3 to TRBJ1-5; D remains ambiguous. V shed 0 bases and J shed 4 bases, with 7 bases lying between them. The CDR3 covers 14 residues. Germline CDR1 is LGHNA and CDR2 is YSLEER.

This clonotype showed up just a few times. The rearrangement uses TRBV12-3 or TRBV12-4 and TRBJ2-1; the D is unclear. Trimming shortened V by 6 bases and J by 9 bases, and 15 bases separated the two germline ends. This CDR3 comprises 13 residues. CDR3 protein: CASSPHGVGEQFF. The CDR3 DNA follows: TGTGCCAGCAGCCCCCATGGGGTTGGTGAGCAGTTCTTC.

The table lists this clonotype with many counts. The chain carries TRBV2 and TRBJ2-3; D gene unclear. The CDR3 length is 16 residues. The V gene's germline CDR1 is SNHLY and CDR2 FYNNEI. V lost 4 bases and J lost 0, with 14 bases in between. The DNA for the CDR3 is TGTGCCAGCAGTGCCACCCGCGGATCTAGCACAGATACGCAGTATTTT. Translation gives CASSATRGSSTDTQYF.

This clonotype was counted a few times. The chain uses TRBV3-1 and TRBJ2-3; 9 positions match TRBD1. The CDR3 is made up of 16 amino acids. Unmatched junction bases numbered 6, after V lost 2 bases and J lost 3 bases. Germline CDR1 is LGHDT and CDR2 is YNNKEL (reference sequence). DNA for the CDR3: TGTGCCAGCAGCCAACAACAGGGGGCGTTGACAGATACGCAGTATTTT. Translation: CASSQQQGALTDTQYF.

V is TRBV6-5 and J is TRBJ1-3; 7 bases line up with TRBD1. The germline CDR1 and CDR2 sequences are MNHEY and SVGAGI. After removal of 1 base from V and 0 bases from J, the junction contained 6 bases not matched to a gene. The CDR3 totals 17 residues. The CDR3 protein is CASSYYSGQYSGNTIYF. Written as DNA, the CDR3 is TGTGCCAGCAGTTACTACTCGGGACAGTACTCTGGAAACACCATATATTTT.

The sample holds many counts of this clonotype. CDR3 residues: CASSTPGTGFEQYF. The CDR3 DNA is TGTGCCAGCAGTACCCCCGGGACAGGGTTCGAGCAGTACTTC. The chain is built from TRBV28 and TRBJ2-7, with 9 bases that match TRBD1. Germline CDR1 MDHEN, CDR2 SYDVKM. The CDR3 runs 14 residues. V was clipped by 5 bases and J by 6 bases; unmatched bases: 8.

The V call is TRBV6-2 or TRBV6-3, the J call TRBJ2-3; 8 bases are a match to TRBD1. CDR3 size: 18 residues. The ends lost 0 bases at V and 0 bases at J; junction bases unmatched: 8. In germline, CDR1 is MNHEY, CDR2 SVGEGT. CDR3 DNA: TGTGCCAGCAGTTACTCGAGGGGGACAGGATCTAGCACAGATACGCAGTATTTT. Encoded protein: CASSYSRGTGSSTDTQYF.

The chain couples TRBV3-1 to TRBJ2-7; perhaps TRBD2 as D (5 bases). Germline V gene sequence: CDR1 LGHDT, CDR2 YNNKEL (reference sequence). CDR3 length equals 14 residues. V lost 8 bases and J lost 2, with 16 bases in between. CDR3 nucleotide sequence: TGTGCCAGCTCGGCCATTGCGGGTACCTACGAGCAGTACTTC. Translated: CASSAIAGTYEQYF.

This clonotype was recorded many times. V is TRBV2 and J is TRBJ1-1, with D possibly TRBD1 on 5 matching bases. The germline CDR1 and CDR2 sequences are SNHLY and FYNNEI. V lost 1 base, J lost 12 bases, and 12 bases lay in between. This CDR3 is built from 12 residues. This CDR3 is CASSEGRVITFF. The CDR3 DNA is TGTGCCAGCAGTGAAGGCAGGGTGATTACTTTCTTT.

This clonotype was recorded a few times. The chain uses TRBV20-1 and TRBJ2-5, with TRBD2 identical over 7 bases. With V trimmed by 7 bases and J by 1 base, 9 bases remained unmatched. CDR3 length: 14 amino acids. Germline-derived CDR1 and CDR2 are DFQATT and SNEGSKA (reference sequence). The CDR3 DNA sequence: TGCAGTGGTTCCGCGGGAGTGAGCCAAGAGACCCAGTACTTC. It encodes CSGSAGVSQETQYF.

This clonotype was recorded a few times. The chain joins TRBV6-1 to TRBJ2-7; D not certain. Germline loops: CDR1 MNHNS, CDR2 SASEGT. V was trimmed by 5 bases and J by 1 base, leaving 9 bases between them. The CDR3 loop spans 13 amino acids. Here the CDR3 reads CASSWRHSYEQYF. DNA for the CDR3: TGTGCCAGCAGTTGGCGACATTCCTACGAGCAGTACTTC.

In its sample, this clonotype was seen many times. This rearrangement joins TRBV28 to TRBJ1-3; D is possibly TRBD1 (5 bases). The CDR3 totals 15 residues. Germline-derived CDR1 and CDR2 are MDHEN and SYDVKM. V dropped 6 bases and J dropped 4 bases, with 16 bases sitting between them. The CDR3 nucleotides are TGTGCCAGCAGACCTACTGGGGGTTCAGGAAACACCATATATTTT. This sequence encodes CASRPTGGSGNTIYF.

This clonotype was picked up a small number of times. J is TRBJ2-3 and V is TRBV15; maybe TRBD2 (5 bases). The V end lost 0 bases, the J end lost 3 bases, and 10 bases lay between the germline ends. CDR1 and CDR2 (germline): LNHNV, YYDKDF (reference sequence). The CDR3 has 15 residues. The CDR3 sequence is CATSRDSGKTDTQYF. The CDR3 DNA sequence: TGTGCCACCAGCAGAGATTCGGGGAAAACAGATACGCAGTATTTT.

This clonotype was found many times. The V call is TRBV11-2, the J call TRBJ2-3; 7 bases map to TRBD2. The CDR3 has 16 residues. From germline, CDR1 is SGHAT and CDR2 FQNNGV. V was clipped by 6 bases and J by 2 bases; unmatched bases: 11. The CDR3, as DNA: TGTGCCAGCAGGCAGAAACGCGGGAGAGACACAGATACGCAGTATTTT. This codes for CASRQKRGRDTDTQYF.

V is TRBV6-1 and J is TRBJ2-2; perhaps TRBD1 as D (8 bases). Germline V gene sequence: CDR1 MNHNS, CDR2 SASEGT. CDR3 length: 15 amino acids. The V end was cut by 5 bases, the J end by 6 bases, with 16 bases between. CDR3 sequence (DNA): TGTGCCAGCAGTCATCTTACAGGGGGGGCCGGGGAGCTGTTTTTT. This codes for CASSHLTGGAGELFF.

This clonotype has a single count. The chain recombines TRBV7-3 with TRBJ2-2, with 12 bases matching TRBD2. The V gene end was trimmed by 6 bases and the J gene end by 7 bases; junction bases not matched to a gene: 18. Germline CDR1 is SGHTA and CDR2 is FQGTGA. The CDR3 is 19 amino acids. CDR3 residues: CASSEQPGLAGRIGGELFF. CDR3 coding DNA: TGTGCCAGCAGTGAGCAGCCCGGACTAGCGGGACGGATCGGCGGGGAGCTGTTTTTT.

This clonotype was detected ten times or more. The V gene is TRBV29-1, the J gene TRBJ2-7, with a possible D match to TRBD1 (5 bases). CDR3 length: 11 residues. Germline-derived CDR1 and CDR2 are SQVTM and ANQGSEA. Trimming removed 7 bases from V and 2 bases from J, with 9 bases in between. CDR3 DNA sequence: TGCAGCGCGACAGTAACCTACGAGCAGTACTTC. Translation gives CSATVTYEQYF.

This clonotype was counted many times. V is TRBV27 and J is TRBJ2-6; D might be TRBD1 (5 bases). The CDR3 has 18 amino acids. Trimming took 5 bases from V and 0 from J, leaving 17 bases between them. The germline CDR1 and CDR2 sequences are MNHEY and SMNVEV (reference sequence). The CDR3 DNA reads TGTGCCAGCAGTCCTAGGGGCGAATTGACCTCTGGGGCCAACGTCCTGACTTTC. Its protein is CASSPRGELTSGANVLTF.

Concerning this clonotype itself: This could be a read error, since a much larger clone is one nucleotide away. The rearrangement joins TRBV7-2 to TRBJ2-7; D possibly corresponds to TRBD2 (5 bases). The CDR3 totals 13 residues. The germline V gene has CDR1 SGHTA and CDR2 FQGNSA. V lost 2 bases to trimming and J lost 4 bases, with 9 bases between them. The CDR3 sequence: CTSSLPGGYEQYF. Here the CDR3 DNA reads TGTACCAGCAGCTTACCCGGAGGTTACGAGCAGTACTTC.

The chain combines TRBV6-1 with TRBJ2-3, with 7 bases that match TRBD1. This CDR3 is 15 amino acids long. The V gene end was trimmed by 6 bases and the J gene end by 5 bases; junction bases not matched to a gene: 11. Germline loops: CDR1 MNHNS, CDR2 SASEGT. Here the CDR3 DNA reads TGTGCCAGCAGGGACCCCGGGACAGCGAGAGATACGCAGTATTTT. Translation: CASRDPGTARDTQYF.

The genes are TRBV3-1 and TRBJ2-2, with 13 bases matching TRBD2. Losses at the gene ends were 3 bases for V and 2 bases for J; bases not matched to a gene: 3. CDR1 and CDR2 from the germline V gene are LGHDT and YNNKEL (reference sequence). The length of the CDR3 is 17 residues. Here the CDR3 DNA reads TGTGCCAGCAGCCACAGGACTAGCGGGAGAAACACCGGGGAGCTGTTTTTT. Protein product: CASSHRTSGRNTGELFF.

Only a few counts were recorded for this clonotype. The chain recombines TRBV7-9 with TRBJ2-7; D is undetermined. Deletions cut 1 base from V and 6 bases from J, with 22 bases between. Germline V CDR1 and CDR2: SEHNR, FQNEAQ (reference sequence). The CDR3 runs 17 residues. The CDR3 nucleotides read TGTGCCAGCAGCTTAGAACTCGGCAGGCGAGCAACGGGCGAGCAGTACTTC. Residues: CASSLELGRRATGEQYF.

The chain couples TRBV15 to TRBJ2-3; 12 bases line up with TRBD2. V lost 1 base and J lost 13; bases outside the gene matches: 12. The CDR3 contains 16 residues. Looked up from germline, CDR1 is LNHNV and CDR2 is YYDKDF (reference sequence). This chain's CDR3 is CATSRVTTLRLAGEYF. The CDR3 DNA sequence: TGTGCCACCAGCAGAGTCACAACACTGAGACTAGCGGGAGAGTATTTT.

This clonotype was counted many times. The chain combines TRBV7-2 with TRBJ2-3, with TRBD1 identical over 7 bases. The J segment lost 2 bases and the V segment lost 4 bases, leaving 6 bases of the junction unmatched. From germline, CDR1 is SGHTA and CDR2 FQGNSA. The CDR3 extends over 15 amino acids. The DNA for the CDR3 is TGTGCCAGCAGCTCCTTGACAGGGACCACAGATACGCAGTATTTT. Protein: CASSSLTGTTDTQYF. The full variable domain, in which reference TRBV7-2 and TRBJ2-3 provide the parts outside the CDR3, is GAGVSQSPSNKVTEKGKDVELRCDPISGHTALYWYRQSLGQGLEFLIYFQGNSAPDKSGLPSDRFSAERTGGSVSTLTIQRTQQEDSAVYLCASSSLTGTTDTQYFGPGTRLTVL.

The chain recombines TRBV20-1 with TRBJ1-5; possibly TRBD1 for D (5 bases). V shed 5 bases and J shed 6 bases, with 20 bases lying between them. The CDR3 consists of 15 residues. Per germline, CDR1 DFQATT and CDR2 SNEGSKA (reference sequence). The DNA for the CDR3 is TGCAGTGCTGTCCAGGGTAGAGGAGGGAGTCAGCCCCAGCATTTT. It is translated as CSAVQGRGGSQPQHF.

The sample holds one count of this clonotype. The chain combines TRBV3-1 with TRBJ2-1; no clear D gene. CDR3 length: 13 residues. Germline CDR1 and CDR2: LGHDT and YNNKEL (reference sequence). V was pared by 5 bases and J by 12 bases, with 17 bases between. This CDR3 reads CASSSNSLNGQFF. The CDR3 DNA reads as TGTGCCAGCAGCTCTAACAGTCTGAACGGGCAGTTCTTC.

The rearrangement joins TRBV4-2 to TRBJ2-5; 12 bases fit TRBD1. Germline V gene lookup returns CDR1 LGHNA and CDR2 YNFKEQ. The CDR3 extends over 16 amino acids. Trimming cost V 5 bases and J 9 bases; bases outside gene matches: 13. DNA for the CDR3: TGTGCCAGCAGCTTAGGGGACAGGGGGCCCGTGGAGTCCCAGTACTTC. Translation: CASSLGDRGPVESQYF.

This clonotype showed up many times. This CDR3 reads CASSRPGQNTEAFF. The CDR3 nucleotides read TGCGCCAGTAGTCGACCGGGACAGAACACTGAAGCTTTCTTT. This chain links TRBV5-1 with TRBJ1-1; a possible D gene is TRBD1 (6 bases). This CDR3 region has 14 residues. The germline gives CDR1 SGHRS, CDR2 YFSETQ. V was clipped by 8 bases and J by 1 base, with 15 bases between them. Full variable domain (missing parts from reference TRBV5-1 and TRBJ1-1): KAGVTQTPRYLIKTRGQQVTLSCSPISGHRSVSWYQQTPGQGLQFLFEYFSETQRNKGNFPGRFSGRQFSNSRSEMNVSTLELGDSALYLCASSRPGQNTEAFFGQGTRLTVV.

About this clonotype: A read error is possible here, since a much larger clone lies one base away. The chain links TRBV28 to TRBJ2-7; TRBD2 matches at 9 bases. The CDR3 contains 15 residues. Germline trimming cut 1 base from V and 3 bases from J; bases unmatched to any gene: 4. Germline assignment: CDR1 MDHEN and CDR2 SYDVKM. The CDR3 is CASSLSSGIRYEQYF. The CDR3 nucleotides are TGTGCCAGCAGTTTATCTAGCGGGATACGCTACGAGCAGTACTTC. Supplemented by reference TRBV28 and TRBJ2-7, the full variable domain reads DVKVTQSSRYLVKRTGEKVFLECVQDMDHENMFWYRQDPGLGLRLIYFSYDVKMKEKGDIPEGYSVSREKKERFSLILESASTNQTSMYLCASSLSSGIRYEQYFGPGTRLTVT.

This clonotype was seen only a few times. In DNA form, the CDR3 reads TGTGCCAGCAGCTGGGCACCCGGGAACAATGAGCAGTTCTTC. This sequence encodes CASSWAPGNNEQFF. The chain recombines TRBV7-9 with TRBJ2-1, with a tentative D call TRBD2 (5 bases). Germline V gene sequence: CDR1 SEHNR, CDR2 FQNEAQ (reference sequence). Trimming removed 4 bases at V and 5 bases at J, with 12 bases between. The CDR3 has 14 residues.

This clonotype has just a few counts. V is TRBV7-2 and J is TRBJ1-3; no definite D call. There are 15 residues in the CDR3. Between the trimmed V and J ends, which lost 1 base and 0 bases, there was a span of 7 bases. Germline CDR1 and CDR2: SGHTA and FQGNSA. CDR3 bases: TGTGCCAGCAGCTTAGGACCGGCCTCTGGAAACACCATATATTTT. Translation gives CASSLGPASGNTIYF.